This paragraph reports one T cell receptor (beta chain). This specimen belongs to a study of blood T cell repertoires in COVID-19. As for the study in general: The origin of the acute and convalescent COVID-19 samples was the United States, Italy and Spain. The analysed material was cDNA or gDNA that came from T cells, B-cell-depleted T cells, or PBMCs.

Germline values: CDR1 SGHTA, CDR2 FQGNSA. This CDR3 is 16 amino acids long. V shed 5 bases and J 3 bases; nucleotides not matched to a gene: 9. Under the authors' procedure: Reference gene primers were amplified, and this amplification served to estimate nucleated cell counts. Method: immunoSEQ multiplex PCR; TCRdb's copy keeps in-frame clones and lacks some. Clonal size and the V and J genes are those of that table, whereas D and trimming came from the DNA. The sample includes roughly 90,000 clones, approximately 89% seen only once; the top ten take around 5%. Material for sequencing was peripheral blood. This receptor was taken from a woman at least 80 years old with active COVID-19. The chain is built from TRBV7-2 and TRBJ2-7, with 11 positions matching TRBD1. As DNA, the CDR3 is TGTGCCAGCAGCGTCGGACTTGGGACAGGGGGCTACGAGCAGTACTTC. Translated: CASSVGLGTGGYEQYF.